The rows below give T cell receptor beta chains drawn from one sample of a study of T cells in Graves' hyperthyroidism and ophthalmopathy. MiXCR, applied by TCRdb to the multiplex PCR reads, yields one record per CDR3 protein. The sample carries about 360,000 distinct CDR3 sequences, around 25% recorded once. Sequenced sample: blood. The receptors shown here come from a man between 50 and 59 years old with Graves' hyperthyroidism. Both conserved end residues are part of each CDR3. The order of the fields is clone size, V gene, D gene, J gene, CDR3 protein, CDR3 DNA. The D gene is left open where the match is weak. Not all rows give a size; the values are once, few, many and, for expanded clones, a class.

>once|TRBV19|TRBD1|TRBJ1-5
CASRFSYRGLGQPQHF
TGTGCCAGTAGATTCTCATACAGGGGACTCGGTCAGCCCCAGCATTTT
>once|TRBV6-1|TRBD1|TRBJ2-2
CASRVPSGQGGTGELFF
TGTGCCAGCAGAGTCCCATCGGGACAGGGGGGGACCGGGGAGCTGTTTTTT
>many|TRBV27|TRBD1|TRBJ2-3
CASSRRVLDRVGTDTQYF
TGTGCCAGCAGCCGAAGGGTCCTCGACAGGGTCGGCACAGATACGCAGTATTTT
>.|TRBV4-1|TRBD1|TRBJ2-2
CASSQLGQGASATGELFF
TGCGCCAGCAGCCAACTGGGACAGGGGGCGTCGGCCACCGGGGAGCTGTTTTTT
>many|TRBV2|.|TRBJ1-1
CASFQALNTGAFF
TGTGCCAGCTTTCAAGCGCTGAACACTGGAGCTTTCTTT
>many|TRBV11-2|.|TRBJ2-1
CASSLPGELDNEQFF
TGTGCCAGCAGCTTACCGGGTGAGTTGGACAATGAGCAGTTCTTC
>few|TRBV30|.|TRBJ1-5
CAWSQGNQPQHF
TGTGCCTGGAGCCAGGGAAATCAGCCCCAGCATTTT
>many|TRBV5-1|TRBD2|TRBJ2-7
CASSRQLAGVDEQYF
TGCGCCAGCAGCAGACAACTAGCGGGAGTCGACGAGCAGTACTTC
>few|TRBV7-9|TRBD1|TRBJ1-3
CASSLDRGLLPGNTIYF
TGTGCCAGCAGCTTGGACAGGGGGCTTCTGCCTGGAAACACCATATATTTT
>few|TRBV9|TRBD1|TRBJ2-7
CASSKGQITPYEQYF
TGTGCCAGCAGCAAGGGACAGATAACCCCCTACGAGCAGTACTTC
>once|TRBV5-5|.|TRBJ1-3
CASSKDSSGNTIYF
TGTGCCAGCAGCAAAGACAGCTCTGGAAACACCATATATTTT
>.|TRBV29-1|.|TRBJ1-2
CSVTSGISGYGYTF
TGCAGCGTGACTTCGGGGATAAGCGGCTATGGCTACACCTTC
>few|TRBV9|.|TRBJ2-3
CASSVGIMGERTDTQYF
TGTGCCAGCAGCGTAGGTATCATGGGGGAACGTACAGATACGCAGTATTTT
>few|TRBV12-3/TRBV12-4|TRBD2|TRBJ2-7
CASSFWTSGSTYEQYF
TGTGCCAGCAGTTTTTGGACTAGCGGGAGCACCTACGAGCAGTACTTC
>.|TRBV6-1|TRBD2|TRBJ2-5
CASSIGGRGVETQYF
TGTGCCAGCAGTATAGGAGGACGGGGGGTAGAGACCCAGTACTTC
>few|TRBV12-5|.|TRBJ2-7
CASGFSLYESEQYF
TGTGCTAGTGGTTTTAGTTTGTATGAATCCGAGCAGTACTTC
>.|TRBV29-1|TRBD2|TRBJ2-3
CSGTSGSDTTQYF
TGCAGCGGGACTAGCGGGAGTGATACTACGCAGTATTTT
>.|TRBV10-3|.|TRBJ2-1
CAISRNAGSYNEQFF
TGTGCCATCTCACGAAACGCGGGCTCCTACAATGAGCAGTTCTTC
>many|TRBV28|.|TRBJ2-4
CASSPHRGSGLAKNIQYF
TGTGCCAGCAGTCCACATCGGGGAAGCGGCCTAGCCAAAAACATTCAGTACTTC
>.|TRBV12-3/TRBV12-4|TRBD2|TRBJ2-1
CASIRSGRALNEQFF
TGTGCCAGCATTCGATCCGGGAGGGCCTTAAATGAGCAGTTCTTC
>many|TRBV27|TRBD2|TRBJ2-1
CASSLYWASGRRSHYNEQFF
TGTGCCAGCAGTTTGTATTGGGCTAGCGGCAGAAGGAGCCACTACAATGAGCAGTTCTTC
>.|TRBV20-1|TRBD1|TRBJ1-5
CSAENGPGTGGQPQHF
TGCAGTGCCGAAAACGGCCCCGGGACAGGGGGGCAGCCCCAGCATTTT
>few|TRBV12-3/TRBV12-4|.|TRBJ2-7
CASSLPGTWREQYF
TGTGCCAGCAGTCTACCGGGGACTTGGAGGGAGCAGTACTTC
>many|TRBV7-9|.|TRBJ1-4
CASSPTSSDEKLFF
TGTGCCAGCAGCCCTACGTCAAGCGATGAAAAACTGTTTTTT
>.|TRBV3-1|.|TRBJ1-6
CASSQAQEPLHF
TGTGCCAGCAGCCAGGCACAGGAACCCCTCCACTTT
>.|TRBV30|.|TRBJ2-1
CAWSVGWSTGSNDEQFF
TGTGCCTGGAGTGTAGGTTGGTCGACAGGCTCAAACGATGAGCAGTTCTTC
>.|TRBV9|.|TRBJ2-2
CASSDLTDTNTGELFF
TGTGCCAGCAGCGACTTGACAGACACGAACACCGGGGAGCTGTTTTTT
>.|TRBV2|TRBD1|TRBJ1-5
CASSGQGTGQPQHF
TGTGCCAGCAGTGGACAGGGGACGGGTCAGCCCCAGCATTTT
>many|TRBV6-1|.|TRBJ2-1
CASSNRDKGGNEQFF
TGTGCCAGCAGTAACCGGGACAAAGGTGGGAATGAGCAGTTCTTC
>.|TRBV30|.|TRBJ2-5
CAWSVSVGRGTQYF
TGTGCCTGGAGTGTATCGGTCGGCCGGGGCACCCAGTACTTC
>.|TRBV14|TRBD1|TRBJ1-1
CASSRRDRGHGTEAFF
TGTGCCAGCAGCCGTCGGGACAGGGGGCACGGCACTGAAGCTTTCTTT
>.|TRBV24-1|.|TRBJ2-2
CATSDPIHAGELFF
TGTGCCACCAGTGATCCTATACATGCCGGGGAGCTGTTTTTT
>.|TRBV7-2|.|TRBJ2-1
CASSLNPTTSGEQFF
TGTGCCAGCAGCTTAAATCCCACCACCTCCGGTGAGCAGTTCTTC
>.|TRBV19|.|TRBJ2-7
CASNPTGRFEQYF
TGTGCCAGTAACCCGACGGGCAGGTTCGAGCAGTACTTC
>many|TRBV7-3|.|TRBJ2-1
CASSAHNNEQFF
TGTGCCAGCAGCGCCCATAACAATGAGCAGTTCTTC